This entry concerns a single T cell receptor beta chain. Antigen: not known. The data were taken from a study of long-term antiretroviral therapy in people with HIV. Whole-study results and caveats: HIV repertoires spanned tighter CDR3 length ranges than controls did.

The CDR3 runs to 15 residues. The junction had 11 bases not matched to a gene; V was cut back by 4 bases and J by 9 bases. CDR1 is LGHNT, CDR2 FRNRAP, per germline. The authors ran the immunoSEQ assay, v3.0, at survey level. Sequenced by immunoSEQ multiplex PCR; TCRdb stores in-frame clones only, minus some. This table holds about 17,000 clones, 76% found once. Each donor provided at least one pre-ART PBMC sample and at least two post-ART PBMC samples. The chain joins TRBV12-5 to TRBJ2-5; 10 bases are a match to TRBD1. The receptor was derived from a woman in her 50s with HIV. This specimen consisted of unsorted PBMCs, obtained 2.5 years before starting antiretroviral therapy. As DNA, the CDR3 is TGTGCTAGTGGTTGGGACAGGGGCCTCAACGGGGCCCAGTACTTC. This encodes CASGWDRGLNGAQYF.